These T cell receptor beta chains were read from a single sample in a study of blood T cell repertoires in COVID-19. Sequenced by immunoSEQ multiplex PCR; TCRdb stores in-frame clones only, minus some. The sample lists roughly 250,000 clones, roughly 90% seen once, with roughly 2% in the top ten. Source material: peripheral blood. Source of these receptors: a woman aged 40-49 years who had recovered from COVID-19. Both conserved end residues are part of each CDR3. The D gene is left open where the match is weak. Not all rows give a size; the values are once, few, many and, for expanded clones, a class.

clone_size,v_call,j_call,d_call,cdr3_aa,cdr3_nt
.,TRBV6-5,TRBJ1-2,.,CASIRTGVLSGYTF,TGTGCCAGCATCCGGACTGGGGTTCTCAGTGGCTACACCTTC
.,TRBV3-1/TRBV3-2,TRBJ2-1,.,CASSSLGSPDEQFF,TGTGCCAGCAGCTCCTTGGGGAGCCCGGATGAGCAGTTCTTC
.,TRBV10-1,TRBJ2-7,.,CASVRANAYEQYF,TGCGCCAGCGTTCGCGCGAACGCCTACGAGCAGTACTTC
.,TRBV6-2/TRBV6-3,TRBJ2-7,TRBD2,CASSPPLAGGPSEQYF,TGTGCCAGCAGTCCCCCCCTAGCGGGAGGGCCATCCGAGCAGTACTTC
.,TRBV19,TRBJ1-5,.,CASSIMLSSSNQPQHF,TGTGCCAGTAGTATAATGCTATCTAGTAGCAATCAGCCCCAGCATTTT
.,TRBV2,TRBJ1-5,.,CASSEGRAGPQPQHF,TGTGCCAGCAGTGAAGGGCGGGCTGGCCCTCAGCCCCAGCATTTT
.,TRBV18,TRBJ1-5,.,CASSPQGPLSNQPQHF,TGTGCCAGCTCACCCCAGGGGCCGCTTAGCAATCAGCCCCAGCATTTT
.,TRBV5-1,TRBJ1-3,.,CASSQDRFLSGNTIYF,TGCGCCAGCAGCCAAGACAGATTCCTCTCTGGAAACACCATATATTTT
.,TRBV28,TRBJ1-2,.,CASSPLPYTPAGGYTF,TGTGCCAGCAGTCCCTTACCATATACACCGGCGGGTGGCTACACCTTC
.,TRBV5-4,TRBJ2-3,.,CASSPRGNTDTQYF,TGTGCCAGCAGCCCCAGGGGTAACACAGATACGCAGTATTTT
.,TRBV5-8,TRBJ2-4,.,CASSLGAGTKNIQYF,TGTGCCAGCAGCTTGGGAGCAGGGACCAAAAACATTCAGTACTTC
.,TRBV6-5,TRBJ1-2,.,CASSRGRGVGYGYTF,TGTGCCAGCAGTCGGGGGAGGGGTGTCGGCTATGGCTACACCTTC
.,TRBV4-3,TRBJ2-1,TRBD2,CASSPGTSGYNEQFF,TGCGCCAGCAGCCCCGGGACTAGCGGGTACAATGAGCAGTTCTTC
.,TRBV7-6,TRBJ1-2,TRBD1,CASSLGTAANYGYTF,TGTGCCAGCAGCTTGGGGACAGCAGCTAACTATGGCTACACCTTC
.,TRBV3-1/TRBV3-2,TRBJ1-2,.,CASNQARGGYTF,TGTGCCAGCAACCAAGCCAGGGGTGGCTACACCTTC
.,TRBV7-2,TRBJ1-3,TRBD1,CASSLQGGSGNTIYF,TGTGCCAGCAGCTTACAGGGGGGCTCTGGAAACACCATATATTTT
.,TRBV27,TRBJ1-2,TRBD1,CASSPSRDRMLGYGYTF,TGTGCCAGCAGTCCGAGCCGGGACAGGATGCTCGGCTATGGCTACACCTTC
.,TRBV19,TRBJ2-3,TRBD2,CASSILAAGTDTQYF,TGTGCCAGTAGTATCCTAGCGGCCGGCACAGATACGCAGTATTTT
.,TRBV19,TRBJ1-4,TRBD1,CASSGQVQNEKLFF,TGTGCCAGTAGTGGACAGGTGCAGAATGAAAAACTGTTTTTT
.,TRBV7-8,TRBJ2-1,TRBD1,CASSLRTGTYNEQFF,TGTGCCAGCAGCTTAAGGACAGGGACCTACAATGAGCAGTTCTTC
.,TRBV19,TRBJ2-1,TRBD2,CASSPRTSGTYSYNEQFF,TGTGCCAGTAGTCCCCGGACTAGCGGGACTTACTCCTACAATGAGCAGTTCTTC
.,TRBV5-1,TRBJ2-7,TRBD1,CASSLGDRDEQYF,TGCGCCAGCAGCTTGGGGGACAGGGACGAGCAGTACTTC
few,TRBV5-1,TRBJ1-6,TRBD1,CASSGGQTNSPLHF,TGCGCCAGCAGCGGGGGACAGACTAATTCACCCCTCCACTTT
.,TRBV19,TRBJ2-7,TRBD1,CASSIGGQSSYEQYF,TGTGCCAGTAGTATAGGGGGACAGTCATCCTACGAGCAGTACTTC
.,TRBV3-1/TRBV3-2,TRBJ2-1,TRBD2,CASSDVAGWIEEQFF,TGTGCCAGCAGCGATGTAGCGGGGTGGATTGAGGAGCAGTTCTTC
.,TRBV18,TRBJ2-5,.,CASSPQGGETQYF,TGTGCCAGCTCACCTCAGGGGGGAGAGACCCAGTACTTC
.,TRBV28,TRBJ1-5,TRBD1,CASRIRGGGTGQPQHF,TGTGCCAGCAGAATCCGAGGGGGAGGGACAGGGCAGCCCCAGCATTTT
.,TRBV4-3,TRBJ2-6,TRBD2,CASSQDGGAGANVLTF,TGCGCCAGCAGCCAAGATGGGGGGGCTGGGGCCAACGTCCTGACTTTC
.,TRBV15,TRBJ2-7,.,CATSREAGLSYEQYF,TGTGCCACCAGCAGGGAGGCGGGACTTTCCTACGAGCAGTACTTC
.,TRBV7-9,TRBJ1-4,TRBD1,CASSPEQGARSEKLFF,TGTGCCAGCAGCCCGGAGCAGGGGGCGCGATCAGAAAAACTGTTTTTT
.,TRBV20-1,TRBJ2-7,TRBD1,CSASTGQVLSYEQYF,TGCAGTGCTAGTACAGGACAGGTTCTTTCCTACGAGCAGTACTTC